Below, 8 T cell receptor beta chains from the same sample are listed, as sequenced in a study of shared T cell receptors in the human thymus. Assay: immunoSEQ multiplex PCR; the TCRdb copy retains only in-frame clones and omits some. The data show under 850,000 clones, with 70% to 90% seen just once and about 0.01% held by the top ten. These sequences were also reported in another study, on human thymus T cells.

Sequenced material: thymocytes. Source of these receptors: a boy under two years old with a congenital heart defect.

The rearrangement joins TRBV27 to TRBJ2-7, with TRBD2 matching 7 bases. V shed 2 bases, J shed 4 bases, and the junction held 5 bases outside the gene matches. Germline values: CDR1 MNHEY, CDR2 SMNVEV (reference sequence). The CDR3 has 14 amino acids. CDR3 residues: CASSLLADIYEQYF. DNA for the CDR3: TGTGCCAGCAGTTTACTAGCGGATATTTACGAGCAGTACTTC.

This chain uses TRBV6-1 with TRBJ2-7; 7 positions agree with TRBD1. J lost 6 bases, V lost 4 bases, and 15 bases had no gene match. The CDR3 has 16 residues. The germline gives CDR1 MNHNS, CDR2 SASEGT. CDR3 in DNA: TGTGCCAGCAGTGGGGTAGGGGGCCCTTCAACCAGCGAGCAGTACTTC. As protein: CASSGVGGPSTSEQYF.

This chain uses TRBV7-6 with TRBJ2-1, with 8 bases that match TRBD2. Germline lookup yields CDR1 SGHVS and CDR2 FNYEAQ. V lost 1 base to trimming and J lost 1 base; unmatched junction nucleotides: 6. The CDR3 is 17 residues long. The CDR3 DNA reads TGTGCCAGCAGCTTAGGGCTAGCGGGCCCTTCCTACAATGAGCAGTTCTTC. It codes for CASSLGLAGPSYNEQFF.

The chain has TRBV28 and TRBJ2-1, with 10 bases aligning to TRBD2. There are 17 residues in the CDR3. With 2 bases clipped from V and 4 bases from J, the junction kept 8 bases outside the gene matches. Germline CDR1 MDHEN, CDR2 SYDVKM. The DNA of the CDR3 is TGTGCCAGCAGTTTAGTTCGGACTAGCGGCCCTTACAATGAGCAGTTCTTC. Amino acid sequence: CASSLVRTSGPYNEQFF.

This chain connects TRBV7-9 to TRBJ2-7; 11 nucleotides agree with TRBD2. Losses at the gene ends were 5 bases for V and 6 bases for J; bases not matched to a gene: 18. Germline V gives CDR1 SEHNR, CDR2 FQNEAQ (reference sequence). This CDR3 has 18 amino acids. The CDR3 loop reads CASSPVAGGRPGYREQYF. Written as DNA, the CDR3 is TGTGCCAGCAGCCCGGTAGCGGGGGGGAGACCAGGGTACCGCGAGCAGTACTTC.

This chain joins TRBV7-2 and TRBJ2-1; 10 nucleotides agree with TRBD2. This CDR3 spans 16 amino acids. From germline, CDR1 is SGHTA and CDR2 FQGNSA. V was clipped by 4 bases and J by 4 bases; unmatched bases: 7. CDR3 protein: CASSSRLAGGYNEQFF. CDR3 coding DNA: TGTGCCAGCAGCTCTCGACTAGCGGGTGGGTACAATGAGCAGTTCTTC.

The V and J genes are TRBV27 and TRBJ2-5; TRBD2 might be the D (6 bases). CDR3 size: 13 residues. The germline V gene encodes CDR1 MNHEY and CDR2 SMNVEV (reference sequence). The germline V and J ends were trimmed by 6 bases and 3 bases, with 11 bases remaining between them. CDR3 DNA sequence: TGTGCCAGCAGCCTCGGGGGAAAAGAGACCCAGTACTTC. Residues: CASSLGGKETQYF.

The gene calls are TRBV4-1 and TRBJ2-3; 8 bases line up with TRBD2. Germline CDR1 MGHRA, CDR2 YSYEKL. The CDR3 spans 15 residues. V lost 4 bases and J lost 9; bases outside the gene matches: 12. The CDR3 region is CASSPPRVTGGTQYF. The DNA for the CDR3 is TGCGCCAGCAGCCCCCCTAGGGTGACGGGGGGGACGCAGTATTTT.